What follows describes a single T cell receptor beta chain. Its antigen is unidentified. Unique molecular identifiers featured in each of the TCR beta cDNA libraries. TCRdb re-analysed the PCR reads in MiXCR, keeping a single row per CDR3 protein. In the table there are hundreds of thousands of distinct CDR3 sequences, roughly 29% of which are singletons. This sample is part of a study of post-analysis software for immune sequencing data. The CDR3 covers 14 residues. With 5 bases removed from V and 2 bases from J, the gap between germline ends came to 13 bases. Germline CDR1 is LNHNV and CDR2 is YYDKDF (reference sequence). Study-level findings and limits: Elevated frequency relative to controls characterized roughly five TRBV segments in patients, TRBV5-6, TRBV5-1 and TRBV20-1 among them. When compared against controls, multiple sclerosis patients showed significantly lower normalized Chao1 diversity.

The source of this sequence is a girl between 5 and 17 years old with multiple sclerosis. Sequenced material: blood. The chain has TRBV15 and TRBJ2-7; D gene uncertain. The CDR3 DNA follows: TGTGCCACCAGCCCTCGCAGGTTCGCCTACGAGCAGTACTTC. Protein: CATSPRRFAYEQYF.